Listed here is a single T cell receptor beta chain. Which antigen it targets is not known. Base qualities are not recorded, but no much larger clone differs from it by a single base. What this sample's time point label stands for: cycle 1 day 1 (C1D1), immediately before nivolumab initiation. All trial patients had relapsed after autologous stem cell transplantation, with cohorts A, B and C differing in prior brentuximab vedotin exposure. A total of 50 to 70 patients with relapsed/refractory classical Hodgkin lymphoma made up the trial cohort, and each patient's best overall response was complete response, partial response or progressive disease. Single-agent nivolumab was administered to trial patients in the multi-cohort phase II CheckMate 205 trial. An independent review committee assessed best overall response by applying the 2007 International Working Group response criteria. Trial PBMCs were obtained immediately prior to nivolumab initiation (C1D1) and on therapy at cycle 2 day 1 and cycle 4 day 1. Peripheral blood was collected in 8 mL Vacutainer Cell Preparation Tubes, from which PBMCs were isolated by centrifugation and then cryopreserved.

The sample originates from a study of PD-1 blockade in classical Hodgkin lymphoma (dated by TCRdb to 2020 to 2021). Background for the entire study: Nivolumab dosing was 3 mg/kg intravenously every 2 weeks, continuing until either disease progression or unacceptable toxicity. The study used TCR beta sequencing and CyTOF to define a peripheral blood immune signature of response to PD-1 blockade in classical Hodgkin lymphoma. Results the study describes overall, beyond this receptor: Trial patients achieving complete response had baseline diversity similar to newly diagnosed patients, whereas partial responders and progressors had significantly lower diversity. Baseline TCR diversity was reported as lower in newly diagnosed patients than in healthy donors, and lower still in relapsed/refractory patients. CD4+ but not CD8+ TCR diversity rose significantly by C4D1 (p=0.0027 vs p=0.16), most apparent in complete responders (p=0.02). Lower diversity was observed in patients in whom nivolumab was started less than 1 year after ASCT, and these patients were excluded from later analyses so that confounding by immune reconstitution would be avoided. The study covered only a single clinical trial cohort, and the causes of the repertoire differences, possibly disease activity or prior therapy, were still not defined.

CDR1 and CDR2 are read off the germline V gene as LGHNA and YSLEER. The CDR3 covers 16 residues, taking in both the cysteine and the phenylalanine. The read is trimmed to its CDR3 DNA, 48 bases read in frame from base 1. V lost 1 base and J lost 1 base; the stretch between them is 11 bases long. Genomic DNA was extracted with the Qiagen DNeasy kit from unsorted PBMCs and from negatively selected CD4+ and CD8+ fractions. TCR beta CDR3 regions were subjected to amplification by immunoSEQ multiplex PCR with primers that anneal to V and J segments. A synthetic immune receptor repertoire was used to minimize amplification bias, and any remaining bias was removed computationally after sequencing. The paper's processing steps were these. Custom Python scripts were used to quantify repertoire diversity as the Shannon entropy index. The unsorted, CD4+ and CD8+ repertoires were each analyzed separately, with the exception of combined analyses, where CD4+ and CD8+ sequences were merged in silico. A clone counted as expanded when the clone's frequency after treatment rose at least 2-fold relative to C1D1, and clones undetected at baseline were given a pseudocount of 0.5. Clones with 0 or 1 copy at C1D1 were classified as singleton clones, and clones with 2 or more copies were classified as non-singleton clones. Clones expanded in unsorted samples were annotated as CD4+, CD8+ or unknown by matching protein sequences in sorted samples from the same patient. Wilcoxon tests were applied to paired samples to test diversity changes from C1D1 to C4D1. TCRdb took this table from immuneACCESS and kept in-frame rearrangements with V and J called. Such tables lack part of the clones; where checked against another copy, unresolved V genes explain under half of the gap, and the rest is unexplained. From that table come the V and J calls and clone size; the DNA was used to work out D and trimming. In this sample the table shows roughly 40,000 clones, approximately 71% of which occur a single time. The top ten hold less than 4% of the sample.

The source material was peripheral blood mononuclear cells (PBMCs), sampled at baseline. This TCR was sampled from a human donor with classical Hodgkin lymphoma. The V and J segments used are TRBV4-3 and TRBJ1-3, with no confident D gene call. The CDR3 region: CASSQAAGSSGNTIYF. The DNA is TGCGCCAGCAGCCAAGCGGCGGGGTCGTCTGGAAACACCATATATTTT.